These T cell receptor beta chains were read from a single sample in a study of T-cell reconstitution after alpha-beta-depleted transplantation in children. MiXCR, applied by TCRdb to the PCR reads, yields one record per CDR3 protein. The repertoire holds some 460,000 distinct CDR3 sequences, with around 15% as singletons. Sample: PBMCs, mostly from graft donor cells, taken 360 days after TCRalphabeta/CD19-depleted stem cell transplant. The source of these receptors is a boy under two years old who had a stem cell transplant for Wiskott-Aldrich syndrome, so the T cells may come from the graft donor. The CDR3 runs from the conserved cysteine through the conserved F or W. A D gene is named only where the DNA matches it firmly. Clone sizes are given selectively: once, few, many, or a class where the clone is expanded.

TRBJ2-5 | - | few | TRBV18 | CASSSLTGSAQETQYF | TGTGCCAGCTCATCCTTAACAGGGAGTGCCCAAGAGACCCAGTACTTC
TRBJ1-1 | - | few | TRBV30 | CAWSRGGGTEAFF | TGTGCCTGGAGCAGGGGAGGTGGAACTGAAGCTTTCTTT
TRBJ1-5 | TRBD1 | few | TRBV12-3/TRBV12-4 | CASGPGTGGQPQHF | TGTGCCAGCGGCCCCGGGACAGGGGGGCAGCCCCAGCATTTT
TRBJ2-3 | - | once | TRBV5-1 | CASSLKGPTDTQYF | TGCGCCAGCAGCTTGAAGGGCCCCACAGATACGCAGTATTTT
TRBJ2-7 | TRBD1 | - | TRBV7-9 | CASSLDVRTGPYEQYF | TGTGCCAGCAGCCTTGACGTTCGGACAGGGCCCTACGAGCAGTACTTC
TRBJ1-2 | TRBD1 | - | TRBV28 | CASSGTVGYGYTF | TGTGCCAGCAGTGGGACAGTCGGCTATGGCTACACCTTC
TRBJ2-1 | - | - | TRBV12-5 | CASGLDRLNINEQFF | TGTGCTAGTGGTTTGGACAGGCTCAATATCAATGAGCAGTTCTTC
TRBJ2-1 | TRBD2 | few | TRBV20-1 | CSASWGLALNEQFF | TGCAGTGCTAGTTGGGGACTAGCACTCAATGAGCAGTTCTTC
TRBJ2-2 | TRBD1 | - | TRBV7-2 | CASRTGAGELFF | TGTGCCAGCAGGACAGGGGCCGGGGAGCTGTTTTTT
TRBJ2-3 | TRBD2 | many | TRBV24-1 | CATSDFAGGTDTQYF | TGTGCCACCAGTGATTTCGCGGGAGGGACAGATACGCAGTATTTT
TRBJ2-2 | - | few | TRBV5-1 | CASAAIGDTGELFF | TGCGCCAGCGCCGCCATAGGGGACACCGGGGAGCTGTTTTTT
TRBJ2-5 | TRBD1 | - | TRBV7-2 | CASSLTGGLKTQYF | TGTGCCAGCAGCTTAACAGGGGGCTTGAAGACCCAGTACTTC
TRBJ2-3 | - | - | TRBV2 | CASSGAVDTQYF | TGTGCCAGCAGTGGGGCTGTAGATACGCAGTATTTT
TRBJ2-5 | TRBD1 | - | TRBV4-1 | CASSPTGTAIQETQYF | TGCGCCAGCAGCCCGACTGGGACAGCGATCCAAGAGACCCAGTACTTC
TRBJ2-5 | - | - | TRBV12-3/TRBV12-4 | CASTLGATQYF | TGTGCCAGCACGCTGGGGGCGACCCAGTACTTC
TRBJ2-2 | - | many | TRBV5-1 | CASRSAVSGELFF | TGCGCCAGCAGAAGCGCGGTCTCCGGGGAGCTGTTTTTT
TRBJ2-1 | - | many | TRBV12-3/TRBV12-4 | CASSSEIYNEQFF | TGTGCCAGCAGTTCTGAGATTTACAATGAGCAGTTCTTC
TRBJ2-7 | - | - | TRBV7-2 | CASSSGPRREQYF | TGTGCCAGCAGCTCTGGGCCAAGGAGGGAGCAGTACTTC
TRBJ2-7 | TRBD2 | - | TRBV12-3/TRBV12-4 | CASRMTSGTYEQYF | TGTGCCAGCAGGATGACTAGCGGGACGTACGAGCAGTACTTC
TRBJ2-7 | TRBD1 | few | TRBV18 | CASSPYRGRYEQYF | TGTGCCAGCTCACCTTACAGGGGGAGGTACGAGCAGTACTTC
TRBJ2-5 | TRBD1 | - | TRBV24-1 | CATSLGTGGQETQYF | TGTGCCACCAGTTTGGGGACAGGGGGCCAAGAGACCCAGTACTTC
TRBJ1-2 | TRBD1 | - | TRBV4-1 | CASSHPGTGVYGYTF | TGCGCCAGCAGCCACCCCGGGACAGGGGTCTATGGCTACACCTTC
TRBJ2-1 | TRBD2 | - | TRBV11-2 | CASSWLRGLAGVGENNEQFF | TGTGCCAGCAGCTGGTTACGGGGACTAGCGGGAGTAGGGGAGAACAATGAGCAGTTCTTC
TRBJ2-1 | TRBD1 | few | TRBV6-5 | CASSYSGTGGHNEQFF | TGTGCCAGCAGTTACTCCGGGACAGGGGGCCACAATGAGCAGTTCTTC
TRBJ2-7 | - | - | TRBV4-1 | CASSQQGTTGMREQYF | TGCGCCAGCAGCCAACAGGGGACTACTGGAATGCGCGAGCAGTACTTC
TRBJ2-7 | - | - | TRBV7-2 | CASSLASWGEYEQYF | TGTGCCAGCAGCTTAGCTTCATGGGGGGAATACGAGCAGTACTTC
TRBJ2-2 | - | few | TRBV7-9 | CASIPKRLARTGELFF | TGTGCCAGCATCCCGAAGCGGCTAGCAAGGACCGGGGAGCTGTTTTTT
TRBJ1-1 | - | - | TRBV3-1 | CASSRVGDTEAFF | TGTGCCAGCAGCCGGGTGGGTGACACTGAAGCTTTCTTT
TRBJ2-3 | - | few | TRBV3-1 | CASSQVGDPTDTQYF | TGTGCCAGCAGCCAAGTCGGGGATCCCACAGATACGCAGTATTTT
TRBJ1-5 | - | - | TRBV30 | CAWSVDSNQPQHF | TGTGCCTGGAGTGTAGACAGCAATCAGCCCCAGCATTTT
TRBJ2-7 | TRBD2 | - | TRBV18 | CASSSGLALYEQYF | TGTGCCAGCTCATCGGGACTAGCACTCTACGAGCAGTACTTC
TRBJ2-5 | TRBD1 | - | TRBV20-1 | CSAPGQGQETQYF | TGCAGTGCTCCCGGACAGGGTCAAGAGACCCAGTACTTC
TRBJ2-3 | TRBD2 | - | TRBV12-3/TRBV12-4 | CASSLAPSSGRTQYF | TGTGCCAGCAGTTTAGCGCCCTCTAGCGGGAGAACGCAGTATTTT
TRBJ2-1 | - | - | TRBV9 | CASSVRKDWNNEQFF | TGTGCCAGCAGCGTAAGAAAGGACTGGAACAATGAGCAGTTCTTC
TRBJ2-5 | TRBD2 | few | TRBV29-1 | CSVSFLVVGGSDQYF | TGCAGCGTCTCATTTTTGGTGGTGGGAGGGAGTGACCAGTACTTC
TRBJ2-5 | - | few | TRBV6-1 | CASSPGLFGTPDQETQYF | TGTGCCAGCAGCCCAGGGCTGTTTGGGACCCCGGACCAAGAGACCCAGTACTTC
TRBJ2-3 | - | - | TRBV12-3/TRBV12-4 | CASSFREDTQYF | TGTGCCAGCAGTTTTCGGGAAGATACGCAGTATTTT